Listed below are T cell receptor beta chains from one sample, sequenced in a study of STAT5B mutations in CD4+ large granular lymphocyte leukemia. Repertoires were generated with immunoSEQ multiplex PCR, while TCRdb's copy carries only in-frame clones and drops some. The data hold fewer than 40,000 clones, with approximately 80% observed a single time. The sequencing input was CD4+ T cells from blood buffy coats. These receptors were obtained from a human donor in good health. Both conserved end residues are part of each CDR3. Only some rows state a clone size, as once, few, many or a class for expanded clones.

NA | TRBJ1-1 | TRBV29-1 | CSVGQSNTEAFF
NA | TRBJ1-2 | TRBV28 | CASSYISGRAYYGYTF
NA | TRBJ2-7 | TRBV21-1 | CASSKALFGTASYEQYF
NA | TRBJ2-1 | TRBV4-1 | CASSQDGGRAYNEQFF
NA | TRBJ2-3 | TRBV9 | CASSVQETLAGATSTDTQYF
once | TRBJ2-3 | TRBV6-5 | CASGTLAGGGDTQYF
few | TRBJ2-5 | TRBV5-4 | CASSLDGEETQYF
NA | TRBJ2-1 | TRBV18 | CASSPGDYNEQFF
NA | TRBJ2-7 | TRBV7-8 | CASSPTSYSYEQYF
NA | TRBJ2-2 | TRBV30 | CAWSPRGLYTGELFF
NA | TRBJ2-7 | TRBV11-2 | CASSPTTGSYEQYF
NA | TRBJ2-3 | TRBV2 | CASSTLAGGVDTQYF
NA | TRBJ2-3 | TRBV4-3 | CASSQSSGGGYTQYF
few | TRBJ2-2 | TRBV7-3 | CASSSRGADTGELFF
NA | TRBJ1-1 | TRBV7-9 | CASGRVGDAEAFF
NA | TRBJ2-2 | TRBV27 | CASRSDGQGYTGELFF
NA | TRBJ2-1 | TRBV5-3 | CARSLEGLGKYNEQFF
few | TRBJ1-1 | TRBV11-1 | CASSSDLNTEAFF